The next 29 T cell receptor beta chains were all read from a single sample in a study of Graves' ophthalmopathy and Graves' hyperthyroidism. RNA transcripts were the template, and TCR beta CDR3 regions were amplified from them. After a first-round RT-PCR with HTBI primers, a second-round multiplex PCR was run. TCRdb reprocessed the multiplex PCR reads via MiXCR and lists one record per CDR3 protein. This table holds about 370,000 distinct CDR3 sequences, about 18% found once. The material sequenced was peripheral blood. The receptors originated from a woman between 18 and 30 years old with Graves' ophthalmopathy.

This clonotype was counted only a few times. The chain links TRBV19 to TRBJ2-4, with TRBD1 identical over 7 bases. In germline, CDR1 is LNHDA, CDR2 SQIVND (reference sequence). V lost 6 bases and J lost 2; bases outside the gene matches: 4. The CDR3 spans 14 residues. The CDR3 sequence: CASSATGSKNIQYF. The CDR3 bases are TGTGCCAGTAGCGCGACAGGGTCCAAAAACATTCAGTACTTC. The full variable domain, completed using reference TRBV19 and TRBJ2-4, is DGGITQSPKYLFRKEGQNVTLSCEQNLNHDAMYWYRQDPGQGLRLIYYSQIVNDFQKGDIAEGYSVSREKKESFPLTVTSAQKNPTAFYLCASSATGSKNIQYFGAGTRLSVL.

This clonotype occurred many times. CDR3 sequence reads: CATQTGGFYEQYF. CDR3 sequence (DNA): TGTGCCACCCAGACAGGGGGATTCTACGAGCAGTACTTC. This chain uses TRBV28 with TRBJ2-7, with 9 bases matching TRBD1. Germline V CDR1 and CDR2: MDHEN, SYDVKM. The junction had 7 bases not matched to a gene; V was cut back by 10 bases and J by 3 bases. This CDR3 comprises 13 residues.

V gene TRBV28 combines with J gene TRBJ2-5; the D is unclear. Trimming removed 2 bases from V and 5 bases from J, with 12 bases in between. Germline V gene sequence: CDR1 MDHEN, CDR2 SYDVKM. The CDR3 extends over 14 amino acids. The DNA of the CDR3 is TGTGCCAGCAGTTTAAGTTGGGGATGGGAGACCCAGTACTTC. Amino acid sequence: CASSLSWGWETQYF.

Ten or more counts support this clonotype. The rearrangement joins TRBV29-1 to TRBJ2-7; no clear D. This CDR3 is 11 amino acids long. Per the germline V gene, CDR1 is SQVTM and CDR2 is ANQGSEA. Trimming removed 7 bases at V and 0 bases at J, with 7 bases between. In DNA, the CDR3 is TGCAGCGGTGGGTACTCCTACGAGCAGTACTTC. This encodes CSGGYSYEQYF.

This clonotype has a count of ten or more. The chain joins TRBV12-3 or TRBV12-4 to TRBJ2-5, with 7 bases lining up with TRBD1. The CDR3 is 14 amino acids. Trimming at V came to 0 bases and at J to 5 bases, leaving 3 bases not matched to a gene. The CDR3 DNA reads TGTGCCAGCAGTTTAGCAGGGGGCGAGGAGACCCAGTACTTC. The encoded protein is CASSLAGGEETQYF.

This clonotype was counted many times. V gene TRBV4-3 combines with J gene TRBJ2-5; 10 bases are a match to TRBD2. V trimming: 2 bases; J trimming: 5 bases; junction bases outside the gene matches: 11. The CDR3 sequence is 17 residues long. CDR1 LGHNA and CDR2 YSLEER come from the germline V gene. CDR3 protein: CASSQSKELAGWETQYF. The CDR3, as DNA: TGCGCCAGCAGCCAATCTAAGGAACTAGCGGGATGGGAGACCCAGTACTTC.

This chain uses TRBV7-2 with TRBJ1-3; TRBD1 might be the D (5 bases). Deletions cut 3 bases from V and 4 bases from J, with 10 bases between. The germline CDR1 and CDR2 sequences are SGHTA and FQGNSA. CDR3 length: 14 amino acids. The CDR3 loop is CASSFPGRGNTIYF. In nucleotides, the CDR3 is TGTGCCAGCAGCTTCCCAGGGCGAGGAAACACCATATATTTT.

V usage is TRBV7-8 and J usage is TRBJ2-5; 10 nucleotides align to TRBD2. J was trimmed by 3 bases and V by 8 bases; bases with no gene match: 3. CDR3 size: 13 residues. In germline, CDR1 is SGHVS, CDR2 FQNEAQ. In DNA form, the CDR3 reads TGTGCCAGCTCCGGACTAGCGGAAGAGACCCAGTACTTC. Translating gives CASSGLAEETQYF. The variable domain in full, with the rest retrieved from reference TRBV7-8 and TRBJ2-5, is GAGVSQSPRYKVAKRGQDVALRCDPISGHVSLFWYQQALGQGPEFLTYFQNEAQLDKSGLPSDRFFAERPEGSVSTLKIQRTQQEDSAVYLCASSGLAEETQYFGPGTRLLVL.

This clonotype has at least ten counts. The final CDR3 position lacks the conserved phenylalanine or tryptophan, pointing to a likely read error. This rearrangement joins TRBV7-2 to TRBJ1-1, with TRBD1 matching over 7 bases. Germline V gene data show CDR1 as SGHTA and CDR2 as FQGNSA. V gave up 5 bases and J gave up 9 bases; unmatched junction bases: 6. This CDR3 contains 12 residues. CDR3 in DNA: TGTGCCAGCAGCCCGACAGGGCAGAAAGCTTTCCTT. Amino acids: CASSPTGQKAFL.

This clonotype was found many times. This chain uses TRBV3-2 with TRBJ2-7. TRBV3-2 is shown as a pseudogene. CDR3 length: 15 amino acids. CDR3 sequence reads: CASSQEGLSSYEQYF. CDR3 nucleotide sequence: TGTGCCAGCAGCCAAGAGGGGTTGAGCTCCTACGAGCAGTACTTC.

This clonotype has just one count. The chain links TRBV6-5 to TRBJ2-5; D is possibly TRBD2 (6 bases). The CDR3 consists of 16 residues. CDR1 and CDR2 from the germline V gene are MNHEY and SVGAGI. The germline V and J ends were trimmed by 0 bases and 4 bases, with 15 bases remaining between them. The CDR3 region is CASSYSEGTGGETQYF. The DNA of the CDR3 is TGTGCCAGCAGTTACTCGGAGGGGACCGGAGGAGAGACCCAGTACTTC.

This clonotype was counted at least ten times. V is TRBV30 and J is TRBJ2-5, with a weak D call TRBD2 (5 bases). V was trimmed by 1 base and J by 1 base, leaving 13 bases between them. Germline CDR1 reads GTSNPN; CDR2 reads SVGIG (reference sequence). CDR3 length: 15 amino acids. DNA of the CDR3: TGTGCCTGGAGTGGGGAATACGGGATCCAAGAGACCCAGTACTTC. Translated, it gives CAWSGEYGIQETQYF.

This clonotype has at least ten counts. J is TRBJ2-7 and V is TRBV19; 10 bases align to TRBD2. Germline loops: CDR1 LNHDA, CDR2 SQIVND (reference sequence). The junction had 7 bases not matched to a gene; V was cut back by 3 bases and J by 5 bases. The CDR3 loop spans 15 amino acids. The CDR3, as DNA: TGTGCCAGTAGTATGGGGGGACTAGCGACCAACGAGCAGTACTTC. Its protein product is CASSMGGLATNEQYF. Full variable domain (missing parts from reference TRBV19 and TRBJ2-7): DGGITQSPKYLFRKEGQNVTLSCEQNLNHDAMYWYRQDPGQGLRLIYYSQIVNDFQKGDIAEGYSVSREKKESFPLTVTSAQKNPTAFYLCASSMGGLATNEQYFGPGTRLTVT.

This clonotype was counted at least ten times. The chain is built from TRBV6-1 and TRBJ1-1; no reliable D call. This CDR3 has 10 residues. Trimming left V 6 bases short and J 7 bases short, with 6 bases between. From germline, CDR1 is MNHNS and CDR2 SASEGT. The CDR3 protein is CASRGYEAFF. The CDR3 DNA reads TGTGCCAGCAGGGGTTATGAAGCTTTCTTT.

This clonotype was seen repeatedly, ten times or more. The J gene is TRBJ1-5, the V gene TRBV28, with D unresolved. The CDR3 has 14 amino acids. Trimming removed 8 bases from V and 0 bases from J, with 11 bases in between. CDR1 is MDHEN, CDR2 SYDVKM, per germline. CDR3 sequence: CASRWVGSNQPQHF. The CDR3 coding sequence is TGTGCCAGCCGATGGGTCGGTAGCAATCAGCCCCAGCATTTT.

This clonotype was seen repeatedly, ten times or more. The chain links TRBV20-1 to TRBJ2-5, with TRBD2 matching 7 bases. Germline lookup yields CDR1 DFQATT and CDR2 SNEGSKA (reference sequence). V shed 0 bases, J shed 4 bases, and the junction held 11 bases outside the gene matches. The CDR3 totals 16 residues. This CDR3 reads CSARDWGGGAGETQYF. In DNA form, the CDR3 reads TGCAGTGCTAGAGATTGGGGCGGGGGTGCGGGAGAGACCCAGTACTTC.

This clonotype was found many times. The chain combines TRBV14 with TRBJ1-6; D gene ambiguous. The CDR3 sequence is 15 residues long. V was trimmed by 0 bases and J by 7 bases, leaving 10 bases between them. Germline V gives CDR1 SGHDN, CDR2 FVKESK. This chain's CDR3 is CASSQDLLPNSPLHF. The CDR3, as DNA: TGTGCCAGCAGCCAAGATCTGCTGCCCAATTCACCCCTCCACTTT.

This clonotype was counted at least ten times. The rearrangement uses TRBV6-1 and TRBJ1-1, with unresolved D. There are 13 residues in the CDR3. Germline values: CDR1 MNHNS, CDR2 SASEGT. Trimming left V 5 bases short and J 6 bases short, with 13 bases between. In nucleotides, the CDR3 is TGTGCCAGCAGTCCCCAAGGGTTGGCTGAAGCTTTCTTT. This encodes CASSPQGLAEAFF.

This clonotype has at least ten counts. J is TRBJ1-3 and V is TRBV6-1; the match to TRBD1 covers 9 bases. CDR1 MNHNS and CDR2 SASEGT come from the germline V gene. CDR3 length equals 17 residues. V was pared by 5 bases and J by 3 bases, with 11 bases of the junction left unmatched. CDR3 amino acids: CASSSNRDRAFGNTIYF. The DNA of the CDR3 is TGTGCCAGCAGTAGTAACCGGGACAGGGCTTTTGGAAACACCATATATTTT.

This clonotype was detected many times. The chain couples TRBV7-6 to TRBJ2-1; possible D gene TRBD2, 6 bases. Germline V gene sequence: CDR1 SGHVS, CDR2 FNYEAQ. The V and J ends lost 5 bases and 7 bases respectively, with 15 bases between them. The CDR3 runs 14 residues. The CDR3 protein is CASSPLVGGNEQFF. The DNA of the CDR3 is TGTGCCAGCAGCCCTCTTGTCGGGGGAAATGAGCAGTTCTTC.

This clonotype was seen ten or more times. Written as DNA, the CDR3 is TGTGCCAGTAGCCAGGCAGGGAATCAGCCCCAGCATTTT. This encodes CASSQAGNQPQHF. The chain combines TRBV19 with TRBJ1-5; D possibly corresponds to TRBD1 (5 bases). V shed 6 bases and J shed 4 bases, with 10 bases lying between them. The CDR3 spans 13 residues. Germline V gene data show CDR1 as LNHDA and CDR2 as SQIVND (reference sequence).

The CDR3: CASSSSGAQETQYF. CDR3 in DNA: TGTGCCAGCAGCTCCTCCGGGGCCCAAGAGACCCAGTACTTC. J is TRBJ2-5 and V is TRBV7-2; D tentatively reads TRBD1 or TRBD2 (5 bases each). The germline V and J ends were trimmed by 4 bases and 1 base, with 10 bases remaining between them. CDR1 SGHTA and CDR2 FQGNSA come from the germline V gene. The CDR3 has 14 amino acids.

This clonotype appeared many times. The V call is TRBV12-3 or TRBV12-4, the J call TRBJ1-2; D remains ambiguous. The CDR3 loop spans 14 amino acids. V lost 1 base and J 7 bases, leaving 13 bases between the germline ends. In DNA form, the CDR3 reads TGTGCCAGCAGTTTAGAGATCCAGTATTCTGGCTACACCTTC. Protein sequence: CASSLEIQYSGYTF.

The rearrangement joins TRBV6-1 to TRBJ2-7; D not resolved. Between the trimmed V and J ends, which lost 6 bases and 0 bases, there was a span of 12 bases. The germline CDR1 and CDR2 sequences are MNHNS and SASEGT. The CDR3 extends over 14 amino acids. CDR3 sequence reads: CASRVLLSSYEQYF. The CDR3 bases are TGTGCCAGCAGGGTCTTGCTCAGCTCCTACGAGCAGTACTTC.

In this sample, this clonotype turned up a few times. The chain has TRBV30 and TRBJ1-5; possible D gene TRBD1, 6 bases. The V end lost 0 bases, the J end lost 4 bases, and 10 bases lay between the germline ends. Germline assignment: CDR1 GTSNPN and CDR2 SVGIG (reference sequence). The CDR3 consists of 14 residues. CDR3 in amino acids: CAWSVGGGNQPQHF. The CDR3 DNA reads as TGTGCCTGGAGTGTCGGAGGGGGAAATCAGCCCCAGCATTTT.

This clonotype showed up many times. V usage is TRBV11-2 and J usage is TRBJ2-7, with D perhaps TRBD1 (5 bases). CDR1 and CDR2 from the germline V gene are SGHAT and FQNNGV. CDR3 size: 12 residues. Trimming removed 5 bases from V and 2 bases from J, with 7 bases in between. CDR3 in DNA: TGTGCCAGCAGCGCGGACACCTACGAGCAGTACTTC. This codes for CASSADTYEQYF.

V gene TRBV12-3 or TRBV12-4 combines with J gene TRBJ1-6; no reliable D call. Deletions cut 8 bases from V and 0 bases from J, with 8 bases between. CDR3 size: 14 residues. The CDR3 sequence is CASAPSSYNSPLHF. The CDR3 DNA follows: TGTGCCAGCGCACCAAGCTCCTATAATTCACCCCTCCACTTT.

The CDR3 DNA is TGTGCCAGCTCCCTCCTGGAAGGGACGGGGGATCAGCCCCAGCATTTT. Translated: CASSLLEGTGDQPQHF. V and J are TRBV18 and TRBJ1-5, with D possibly being TRBD1 (5 bases). The V end lost 6 bases, the J end lost 5 bases, and 20 bases lay between the germline ends. Germline-derived CDR1 and CDR2 are KGHSH and LQKENI. The CDR3 spans 16 residues. Looking up the rest from reference TRBV18 and TRBJ1-5 gives the full variable domain: NAGVMQNPRHLVRRRGQEARLRCSPMKGHSHVYWYRQLPEEGLKFMVYLQKENIIDESGMPKERFSAEFPKEGPSILRIQQVVRGDSAAYFCASSLLEGTGDQPQHFGDGTRLSIL.

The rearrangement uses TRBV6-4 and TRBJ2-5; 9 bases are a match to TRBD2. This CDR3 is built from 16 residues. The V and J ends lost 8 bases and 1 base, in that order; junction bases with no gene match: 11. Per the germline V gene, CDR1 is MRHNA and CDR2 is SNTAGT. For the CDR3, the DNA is TGTGCCAGCGAGAGGGGGCTAGCGGGACTCCAAGAGACCCAGTACTTC. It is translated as CASERGLAGLQETQYF.